A selection of T cell receptor beta chains follows, all from one sample in a study of cytotoxic CD8 clonotypes in ibrutinib-treated CLL. Only in-frame clones appear in the TCRdb table, and some are missing; sequencing was by immunoSEQ multiplex PCR. The table shows hundreds of thousands of clones, with under 75% occurring only once. The material sequenced was PBMCs, taken after 24 months of ibrutinib treatment. Every receptor here comes from a human donor with chronic lymphocytic leukemia. Both conserved end residues are part of each CDR3. A D gene is named only where the DNA matches it firmly. Rows may omit the clone size; those that give it use once, few, many or a size class.

>TRBD1|TRBJ2-2|.|TRBV7-6
CASSRQGAYTGELFF
TGTGCCAGCAGCAGACAGGGGGCGTACACCGGGGAGCTGTTTTTT
>.|TRBJ2-5|.|TRBV30
CAWSVPETQYF
TGTGCCTGGAGTGTTCCAGAGACCCAGTACTTC
>.|TRBJ2-7|few|TRBV27
CASSLYPRGGLEQYF
TGTGCCAGCAGTTTATACCCCAGGGGCGGACTCGAGCAGTACTTC
>TRBD1|TRBJ1-3|once|TRBV18
CASSPPAGTGKHSGNTIYF
TGTGCCAGCTCACCACCGGCCGGGACAGGGAAACACTCTGGAAACACCATATATTTT
>TRBD1|TRBJ2-3|.|TRBV9
CASSPPGQGAGTQYF
TGTGCCAGCAGCCCTCCGGGACAGGGGGCCGGTACGCAGTATTTT
>TRBD2|TRBJ2-2|once|TRBV6-5
CASSYGGGTGELFF
TGTGCCAGCAGTTACGGCGGGGGCACCGGGGAGCTGTTTTTT
>TRBD1|TRBJ1-1|few|TRBV5-1
CASSLDRGNTEAFF
TGCGCCAGCAGCTTGGACAGGGGGAACACTGAAGCTTTCTTT
>.|TRBJ2-5|.|TRBV9
CASSVGDHYATQYF
TGTGCCAGCAGCGTAGGGGATCACTATGCGACCCAGTACTTC
>.|TRBJ2-7|many|TRBV9
CASSPPWGVEQYF
TGTGCCAGCAGCCCCCCCTGGGGGGTCGAGCAGTACTTC
>.|TRBJ2-2|once|TRBV7-8
CASSSSLASPGELFF
TGTGCCAGCAGCTCATCATTGGCCTCCCCCGGGGAGCTGTTTTTT
>.|TRBJ1-2|once|TRBV18
CASSPEDPVELNYGYTF
TGTGCCAGCTCACCCGAGGATCCGGTGGAGCTAAACTATGGCTACACCTTC
>TRBD1|TRBJ1-2|.|TRBV28
CASSLDRANYGYTF
TGTGCCAGCAGCCTCGACAGGGCCAACTATGGCTACACCTTC
>.|TRBJ2-7|.|TRBV2
CASTPTVVGYEQYF
TGTGCCAGCACCCCCACCGTGGTGGGCTACGAGCAGTACTTC
>.|TRBJ1-5|.|TRBV4-1
CASSHQGGGNSNQPQHF
TGCGCCAGCAGCCACCAAGGAGGAGGGAATAGCAATCAGCCCCAGCATTTT
>.|TRBJ2-7|.|TRBV5-1
CASSLGLNSPITQYF
TGCGCCAGCAGCTTGGGATTGAACAGCCCGATAACGCAGTACTTC
>.|TRBJ2-1|.|TRBV6-6
CASSYSGGASYNEQFF
TGTGCCAGCAGTTACTCGGGGGGCGCCTCCTACAATGAGCAGTTCTTC
>.|TRBJ1-4|.|TRBV7-2
CASSLALREEKLFF
TGTGCCAGCAGCTTAGCGCTGAGGGAAGAAAAACTGTTTTTT
>.|TRBJ2-7|few|TRBV4-2
CASSQDQLTYEQYF
TGTGCCAGCAGCCAAGATCAACTAACCTACGAGCAGTACTTC
>.|TRBJ2-7|once|TRBV7-3
CASSLDLGQLYEQYF
TGTGCCAGCAGCTTAGATCTTGGACAGCTATACGAGCAGTACTTC
>.|TRBJ2-3|.|TRBV5-4
CASRFGGRGDTQYF
TGTGCCAGCAGATTTGGGGGGAGAGGAGATACGCAGTATTTT
>.|TRBJ2-1|.|TRBV7-6
CASSLDLGRASYNEQFF
TGTGCCAGCAGCTTAGATTTGGGCCGGGCTTCCTACAATGAGCAGTTCTTC
>.|TRBJ2-2|.|TRBV29-1
CSVQKGGGVNTGELFF
TGCAGCGTCCAAAAAGGAGGGGGCGTTAACACCGGGGAGCTGTTTTTT
>TRBD2|TRBJ2-1|.|TRBV13
CASSPPTSGMGEQFF
TGTGCCAGCAGCCCACCGACTAGCGGGATGGGTGAGCAGTTCTTC
>.|TRBJ2-1|.|TRBV6-5
CASSYAAASYNEQFF
TGTGCCAGCAGTTACGCAGCGGCATCCTACAATGAGCAGTTCTTC
>.|TRBJ1-5|.|TRBV6-5
CASSSTVYSNQPQHF
TGTGCCAGCAGTTCAACGGTCTATAGCAATCAGCCCCAGCATTTT
>TRBD2|TRBJ2-7|once|TRBV4-1
CASSQERGVSYEQYF
TGCGCCAGCAGCCAAGAACGGGGGGTATCCTACGAGCAGTACTTC
>TRBD1|TRBJ1-1|.|TRBV13
CASSLQGASTEAFF
TGTGCCAGCAGCTTACAGGGGGCGAGTACTGAAGCTTTCTTT
>TRBD2|TRBJ2-1|once|TRBV27
CASSLSGGLAGGEQFF
TGTGCCAGCAGTTTATCGGGTGGACTAGCGGGAGGGGAGCAGTTCTTC
>TRBD1|TRBJ1-1|.|TRBV5-1
CASSWSDRAAEAFF
TGCGCCAGCAGCTGGTCCGACAGGGCTGCTGAAGCTTTCTTT
>.|TRBJ1-3|.|TRBV28
CAVWAGSGNTIYF
TGTGCCGTTTGGGCAGGGTCTGGAAACACCATATATTTT
>.|TRBJ1-2|few|TRBV2
CASIRSLNYGYTF
TGTGCCAGCATACGGAGTTTGAACTATGGCTACACCTTC
>.|TRBJ1-1|.|TRBV7-9
CASRPGFTEAFF
TGTGCCAGCAGACCAGGGTTCACTGAAGCTTTCTTT
>TRBD1|TRBJ2-1|once|TRBV15
CATSRVGQPNNEQFF
TGTGCCACCAGCAGAGTGGGACAGCCCAACAATGAGCAGTTCTTC
>TRBD1|TRBJ2-7|.|TRBV5-6
CASSSQDRGIHSYEQYF
TGTGCCAGCAGCTCTCAAGACAGGGGAATCCACTCCTACGAGCAGTACTTC
>.|TRBJ1-4|.|TRBV19
CASSTRAFYEKLFF
TGTGCCAGTAGTACCCGGGCTTTTTATGAAAAACTGTTTTTT
>.|TRBJ2-7|few|TRBV7-2
CASSLGLQGRTYF
TGTGCCAGCAGCTTAGGACTACAGGGGAGGACGTACTTC
>TRBD2|TRBJ2-1|.|TRBV5-1
CASSSLSGSSYNEQFF
TGCGCCAGCAGTTCCCTTAGCGGGAGCTCCTACAATGAGCAGTTCTTC
>.|TRBJ2-2|.|TRBV9
CASSVVGSGELFF
TGTGCCAGCAGCGTAGTTGGTTCCGGGGAGCTGTTTTTT
>TRBD2|TRBJ2-3|.|TRBV19
CASSIDSAGAPDTQYF
TGTGCCAGTAGTATAGATTCAGCGGGAGCCCCAGATACGCAGTATTTT
>.|TRBJ2-7|.|TRBV27
CASTGPDRPEQYF
TGTGCCAGCACTGGACCGGACAGACCCGAGCAGTACTTC
>.|TRBJ2-7|.|TRBV4-1
CASSQERLADEQYF
TGCGCCAGCAGCCAAGAACGGCTAGCCGACGAGCAGTACTTC
>.|TRBJ2-7|few|TRBV20-1
CSARETYEQYF
TGCAGTGCTAGAGAAACTTACGAGCAGTACTTC
>.|TRBJ2-4|.|TRBV28
CASSATDRRLGNIQYF
TGTGCCAGCAGTGCCACCGACAGGCGACTAGGGAACATTCAGTACTTC
>.|TRBJ2-2|.|TRBV7-8
CASSSGTSGTGELFF
TGTGCCAGCAGCTCTGGAACATCAGGCACCGGGGAGCTGTTTTTT
>TRBD2|TRBJ2-1|.|TRBV27
CASSWAAGEGNEQFF
TGTGCCAGCAGCTGGGCGGCGGGAGAGGGCAATGAGCAGTTCTTC
>TRBD2|TRBJ2-7|.|TRBV28
CASSLGGRAYEQYF
TGTGCCAGCAGTTTAGGGGGGAGGGCCTACGAGCAGTACTTC
>.|TRBJ2-2|.|TRBV6-1
CASSHKLVPGELFF
TGTGCCAGCAGCCACAAGCTAGTCCCCGGGGAGCTGTTTTTT
>TRBD1|TRBJ2-1|.|TRBV7-3
CASSLEGQGYNEQFF
TGTGCCAGCAGCTTAGAGGGACAGGGTTACAATGAGCAGTTCTTC
>TRBD2|TRBJ2-3|.|TRBV27
CASSYAGGSWDTQYF
TGTGCCAGCAGTTACGCCGGGGGGAGCTGGGATACGCAGTATTTT
>.|TRBJ1-3|.|TRBV2
CASRVTGNTIYF
TGTGCCAGCAGGGTTACGGGAAACACCATATATTTT